The sequence of this T cell receptor (beta chain) was determined in a study of blood T cell repertoires in COVID-19. Here immunoSEQ multiplex PCR was the method, and the copy in TCRdb shows in-frame clones only, minus some. The sample carries around 250,000 clones, over 75% recorded once. The CDR3 has 16 amino acids. V shed 0 bases and J shed 8 bases, with 14 bases lying between them. CDR1 is MGHRA, CDR2 YSYEKL, per germline. The material sequenced was PBMCs or T cells enriched from blood (not recorded which). The rearrangement links TRBV4-1 to TRBJ1-6, with D tentatively TRBD1 (5 bases). The clonotype comes from a man between 18 and 29 years old who had recovered from COVID-19. This chain's CDR3 is CASSQDLSEGYSPLHF. The CDR3 DNA sequence: TGCGCCAGCAGCCAAGATCTTTCGGAGGGGTATTCACCCCTCCACTTT.